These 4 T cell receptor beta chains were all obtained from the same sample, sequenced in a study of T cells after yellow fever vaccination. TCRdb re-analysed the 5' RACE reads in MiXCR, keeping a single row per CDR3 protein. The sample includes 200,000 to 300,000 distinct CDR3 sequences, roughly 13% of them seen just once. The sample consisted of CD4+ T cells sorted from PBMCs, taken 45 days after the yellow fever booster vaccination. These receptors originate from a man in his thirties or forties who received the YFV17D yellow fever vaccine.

Here the CDR3 reads CASSSHQGGETQYF. The CDR3 DNA sequence: TGCGCCAGCAGCTCCCACCAAGGAGGAGAGACCCAGTACTTC. This chain links TRBV5-1 with TRBJ2-5, with D perhaps TRBD2 (5 bases). The CDR3 length is 14 residues. Germline V CDR1 and CDR2: SGHRS, YFSETQ. The V end lost 3 bases, the J end lost 4 bases, and 13 bases lay between the germline ends.

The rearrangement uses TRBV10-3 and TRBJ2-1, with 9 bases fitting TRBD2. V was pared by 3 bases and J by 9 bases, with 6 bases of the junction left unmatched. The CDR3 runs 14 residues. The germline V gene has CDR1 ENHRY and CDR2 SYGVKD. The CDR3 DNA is TGTGCCATCAGTGACTGGCTAGCGGGAACTGAGCAGTTCTTC. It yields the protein CAISDWLAGTEQFF.

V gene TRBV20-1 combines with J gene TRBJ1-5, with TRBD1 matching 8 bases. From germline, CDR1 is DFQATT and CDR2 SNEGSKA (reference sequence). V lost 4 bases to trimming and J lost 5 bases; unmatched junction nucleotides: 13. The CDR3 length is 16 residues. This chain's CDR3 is CSAISPGGQEYQPQHF. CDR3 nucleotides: TGCAGTGCTATATCTCCAGGGGGACAGGAATATCAGCCCCAGCATTTT.

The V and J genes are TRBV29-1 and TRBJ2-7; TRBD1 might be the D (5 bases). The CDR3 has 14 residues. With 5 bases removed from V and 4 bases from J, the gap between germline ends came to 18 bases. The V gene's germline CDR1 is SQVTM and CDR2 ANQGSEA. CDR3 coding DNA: TGCAGCGTTACCCAGGGTTACCGTGGGTACGAGCAGTACTTC. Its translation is CSVTQGYRGYEQYF.